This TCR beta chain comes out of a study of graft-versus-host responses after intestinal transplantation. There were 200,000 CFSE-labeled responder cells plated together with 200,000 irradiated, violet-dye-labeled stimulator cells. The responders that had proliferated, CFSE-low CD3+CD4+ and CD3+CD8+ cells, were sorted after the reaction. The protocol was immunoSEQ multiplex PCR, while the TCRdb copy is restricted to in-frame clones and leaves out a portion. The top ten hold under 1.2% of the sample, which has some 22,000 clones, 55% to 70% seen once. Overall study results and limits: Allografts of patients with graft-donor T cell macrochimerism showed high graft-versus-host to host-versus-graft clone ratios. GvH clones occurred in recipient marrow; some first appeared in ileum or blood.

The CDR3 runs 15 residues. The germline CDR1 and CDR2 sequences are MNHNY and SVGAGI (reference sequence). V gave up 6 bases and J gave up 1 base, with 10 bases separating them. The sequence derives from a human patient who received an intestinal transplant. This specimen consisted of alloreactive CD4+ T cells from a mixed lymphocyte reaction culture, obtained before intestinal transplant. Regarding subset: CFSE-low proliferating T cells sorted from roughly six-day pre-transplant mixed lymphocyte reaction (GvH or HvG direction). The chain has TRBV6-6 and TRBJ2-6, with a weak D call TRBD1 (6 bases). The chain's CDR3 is CASSRDRSGANVLTF. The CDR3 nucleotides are TGTGCCAGCAGCCGAGACAGGTCTGGGGCCAACGTCCTGACTTTC.